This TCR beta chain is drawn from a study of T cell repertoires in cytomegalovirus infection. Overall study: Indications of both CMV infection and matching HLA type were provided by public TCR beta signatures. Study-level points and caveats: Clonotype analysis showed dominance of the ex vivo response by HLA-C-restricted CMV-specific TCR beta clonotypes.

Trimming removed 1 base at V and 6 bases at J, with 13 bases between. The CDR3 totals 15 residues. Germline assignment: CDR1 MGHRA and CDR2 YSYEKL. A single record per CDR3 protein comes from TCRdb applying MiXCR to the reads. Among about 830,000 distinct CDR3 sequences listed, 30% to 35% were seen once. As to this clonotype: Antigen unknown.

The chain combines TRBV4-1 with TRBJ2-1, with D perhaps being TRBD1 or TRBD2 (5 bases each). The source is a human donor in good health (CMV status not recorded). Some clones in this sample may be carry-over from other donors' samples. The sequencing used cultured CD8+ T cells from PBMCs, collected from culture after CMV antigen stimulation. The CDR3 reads CASSQAWGAGNEQFF. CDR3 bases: TGCGCCAGCAGCCAAGCTTGGGGCGCGGGCAATGAGCAGTTCTTC.